This T cell receptor beta chain stems from a study of metastatic and nonmetastatic thyroid tumors. The V end was cut by 5 bases, the J end by 1 base, with 16 bases between. CDR1 is DFQATT, CDR2 SNEGSKA, per germline (reference sequence). This CDR3 is built from 15 residues. Thyroid surgery was performed in patients who had received no treatment beforehand. In the authors' workflow: Variation in CDR3 across clinicopathological groups served as the basis for constructing a distant-metastasis classifier in papillary thyroid cancer. MiXCR was used by TCRdb to re-call the PCR reads. TCRdb, not the original authors, processed these V and J calls. The repertoire consists of around 35,000 clones, with approximately 18% occurring once and the leading ten covering 5% to 8%.

The chain recombines TRBV20-1 with TRBJ2-3, with D unclear. This receptor was identified in a male donor with papillary thyroid cancer or a benign thyroid nodule (not recorded which). Some clones in this sample may be carry-over from other donors' samples. The sequenced sample was blood. The CDR3 nucleotides read TGCAGTGCTCCAAGGTGGACGGTGGGCACAGATACGCAGTATTTT. Translating gives CSAPRWTVGTDTQYF.